This is a list of T cell receptor beta chains from one sample in a study of PD-1 blockade in classical Hodgkin lymphoma. Profiling relied on immunoSEQ multiplex PCR, and the TCRdb table lists in-frame clones only, not all of them. Here the sample spans about 60,000 clones, just over 90% being singletons. The sequencing here drew on peripheral blood mononuclear cells (PBMCs), taken before the fourth cycle of nivolumab. The receptors stem from a human donor with classical Hodgkin lymphoma. Each CDR3 is given with its conserved first and last residue. A D gene is named only where the DNA matches it firmly. Clone size is shown for a subset of rows, as once, few, many or a class of expanded clone.

clone_size	v_call	j_call	d_call	cdr3_nt	cdr3_aa
-	TRBV18	TRBJ2-3	TRBD1	TGTGCCAGCTCCCCCTCCCTCGGGACAGCTAGCACAGATACGCAGTATTTT	CASSPSLGTASTDTQYF
-	TRBV4-1	TRBJ2-2	TRBD1	TGCGCCAGCAGCCAACCGAAATCGACCGGGACAGGGGTTACCGGGGAGCTGTTTTTT	CASSQPKSTGTGVTGELFF
-	TRBV6-1	TRBJ2-1	-	TGTGCCAGCAGCGAAACGCTAGGAGTGAGGTCCAATGAGCAGTTCTTC	CASSETLGVRSNEQFF
-	TRBV6-5	TRBJ1-1	TRBD1	TGTGCCAGCAGTTCACGGGACAGGCGTACTGAAGCTTTCTTT	CASSSRDRRTEAFF
-	TRBV28	TRBJ2-2	-	TGTGCCAGCAGTTTCCCAGGGTGGGCCGGGGAGCTGTTTTTT	CASSFPGWAGELFF
-	TRBV7-5	TRBJ2-1	-	TGTGTCAGAAGCTTAGGCTCGGGACTAGCGGACAATGAGCAGTTCTTC	CVRSLGSGLADNEQFF
-	TRBV18	TRBJ2-5	-	TGTGCCAGCTCACCACGAGGGGGTAGTGACGAGACCCAGTACTTC	CASSPRGGSDETQYF
once	TRBV21-1	TRBJ1-2	-	TGTGCCAGCAGCAAACTAGGGGGATATGGCTACACCTTC	CASSKLGGYGYTF
-	TRBV6-1	TRBJ2-7	-	TGTGCCAGCAGTGAAGGCAGCCAAGACTACGAGCAGTACTTC	CASSEGSQDYEQYF
-	TRBV7-9	TRBJ2-7	-	TGTGCCAGCAGCTTAGCCCACAGGGCCTACGAGCAGTACTTC	CASSLAHRAYEQYF
-	TRBV27	TRBJ2-1	-	TGTGCCAGCAGTACCCTAGGGGGACACACCCCCTACAATGAGCAGTTCTTC	CASSTLGGHTPYNEQFF
-	TRBV27	TRBJ2-7	TRBD2	TGTGCCAGCAGTTACGGGGGGGCCCACTACGAGCAGTACTTC	CASSYGGAHYEQYF
-	TRBV28	TRBJ2-7	TRBD2	TGTGCCAGCACCCTAGTAGCGGGAGTTATGTACGAGCAGTACTTC	CASTLVAGVMYEQYF
-	TRBV5-1	TRBJ1-4	-	TGCGCCAGCAGAGAGCCTCAGGCAACTAATGAAAAACTGTTTTTT	CASREPQATNEKLFF
-	TRBV19	TRBJ1-5	-	TGTGCCAGTAGTATCGGCATTCAGCCCCAGCATTTT	CASSIGIQPQHF
-	TRBV25-1	TRBJ1-6	-	TGTGCCAGCAGTGACTGGGGGAAATCCTATAATTCACCCCTCCACTTT	CASSDWGKSYNSPLHF
-	TRBV5-1	TRBJ1-4	-	TGCGCCAGCAGCTTGGAATCCCCCGGGGGTGAAAAACTGTTTTTT	CASSLESPGGEKLFF
-	TRBV18	TRBJ2-5	-	TGTGCCAGCTCACCAGTACTAGGGGAGACCCAGTACTTC	CASSPVLGETQYF
once	TRBV2	TRBJ2-2	-	TGTGCCAGCAGTGTTCTGAACACCGGGGAGCTGTTTTTT	CASSVLNTGELFF
-	TRBV30	TRBJ2-4	TRBD2	TGTGCCTGGAGTACTAGCGGGAGTTCCAAAAACATTCAGTACTTC	CAWSTSGSSKNIQYF
-	TRBV2	TRBJ1-5	-	TGTGCCAGCTCGGGAGACATCAATCAGCCCCAGCATTTT	CASSGDINQPQHF
-	TRBV9	TRBJ2-7	-	TGTGCCAGCAGCGTAGCTCAGGGAATGTACGAGCAGTACTTC	CASSVAQGMYEQYF
-	TRBV19	TRBJ1-5	-	TGTGCCAGTAGTATCTGGGACACCGATCAGCCCCAGCATTTT	CASSIWDTDQPQHF
-	TRBV5-6	TRBJ1-2	-	TGTGCCAGCTTAAAAGCAGGGGACGTGACTCCAGCTAACTATGGCTACACCTTC	CASLKAGDVTPANYGYTF
-	TRBV4-1	TRBJ1-3	-	TGCGCCAGCAGCCAAGTGGGCACTCTAAGCTCTGGAAACACCATATATTTT	CASSQVGTLSSGNTIYF
-	TRBV28	TRBJ2-5	TRBD2	TGTGCCAGCAGTGGGCTAGCGGGAGGCCGGTACCAAGAGACCCAGTACTTC	CASSGLAGGRYQETQYF
-	TRBV5-4	TRBJ2-7	TRBD2	TGTGCCAGCAGCCCGGCCTCTAGCGGGGGTATATACGAGCAGTACTTC	CASSPASSGGIYEQYF
-	TRBV7-9	TRBJ2-3	TRBD1	TGTGCCAGCAGCTCCAGACAGGGAATAGCCGATACGCAGTATTTT	CASSSRQGIADTQYF
-	TRBV4-1	TRBJ1-1	-	TGCGCCAGCAGCCAAGTAAGTGGTGGTCTCGACACTGAAGCTTTCTTT	CASSQVSGGLDTEAFF
-	TRBV5-1	TRBJ2-3	-	TGCGCCAGCAGCTTGGGCAGGGGAGAGGATACGCAGTATTTT	CASSLGRGEDTQYF
-	TRBV2	TRBJ1-2	TRBD1	TGTGCCAGCAGGGGGGACAGCTACTATGGCTACACCTTC	CASRGDSYYGYTF